This T cell receptor (beta chain) derives from a study of blood T cell repertoires in COVID-19 (dated by TCRdb to the early 2020s). Broadly, across the study: Collaborator samples came from the United States, Italy and Spain and covered acute and convalescent phases of COVID-19. The prospective study material was composed of cDNA or gDNA derived from T cells, B-cell-depleted T cells, or PBMCs. Subjects who had been exposed to COVID-19, were actively infected with it, or had recovered from it provided the deeply sampled blood TCRbeta repertoires that made up the dataset. A freely available public database, intended as a resource for researchers studying the immune response to SARS-CoV-2, is where the repertoires were released. Samples were obtained from the ongoing ImmuneRACE study (first 160 participants) and from about 1,300 subjects provided by 6 global collaborators. Sample metadata almost always included a de-identified subject ID, COVID-19 status, age in years and sex. Where available, HLA class I and class II types were taken from metadata supplied by the sample provider and were not determined by assay-based typing.

Study-level results and caveats: Clinical and demographic metadata were provided uncurated, with the amount varying by source and participant.

In the prospective study, participants were about 18 to 100 years old, resided in about two dozen geographic areas of the United States, and were enrolled through a virtual design. In the prospective study, cohorts were assigned on the basis of participant-reported clinical history obtained from a screening survey and a study questionnaire. Exposed participants were defined as having been in contact with someone with a PCR-confirmed or clinician-diagnosed COVID-19 case within 2 weeks of study entry. In the prospective study, mobile phlebotomists collected whole blood, serum and a nasopharyngeal or oropharyngeal swab from each participant. Participants in the prospective study had the option to provide additional blood draws and questionnaires over a roughly 2-month period. Before DNA extraction, prospective study blood samples were shipped either frozen or at room temperature. This clone was seen more than once but under ten times. Its cognate antigen has yet to be identified. Base qualities are not at hand, and no much larger clone is one base apart.

The immunoSEQ Assay, a bias-controlled multiplex PCR, was used to amplify TCRbeta CDR3 regions from genomic DNA. The original pipeline was this. The number of nucleated cells in each sample was estimated by amplification of reference gene primers within the assay. To quantify the absolute abundance of each unique TCRbeta CDR3 rearrangement, sequence reads were collapsed and filtered. For each sample, productive Simpson clonality was calculated as the square root of Simpson's diversity index across productive rearrangements. TCRdb provides this immuneACCESS table in a form limited to in-frame rearrangements. Some clones are lacking; in checked studies, under half of them reflect an unresolved V gene, and why the rest are absent is not known. That table supplies the V and J calls and clone size; D and trimming were determined from the DNA. This sample lists hundreds of thousands of clones; around nine tenths were detected once. 1.2% to 1.5% of the sample comes from the top ten.

The material sequenced was PBMCs or T cells enriched from blood (not recorded which). The receptor was derived from a woman younger than 30 who had been exposed to COVID-19.

The CDR3 in this case is CSVAGQVFTDTQYF. The nucleotide sequence reads TGCAGCGTTGCGGGACAGGTTTTCACAGATACGCAGTATTTT. The chain employs TRBV29-1 and TRBJ2-3; 8 bases in between match TRBD1. V lost 4 bases and J lost 2 bases, and the count of bases not matched to a germline gene is 5. The CDR3 runs 14 residues from the cysteine to the phenylalanine. The read is trimmed to its CDR3 DNA, 42 bases read in frame from base 1. Reading the germline V gene gives CDR1 SQVTM and CDR2 ANQGSEA.